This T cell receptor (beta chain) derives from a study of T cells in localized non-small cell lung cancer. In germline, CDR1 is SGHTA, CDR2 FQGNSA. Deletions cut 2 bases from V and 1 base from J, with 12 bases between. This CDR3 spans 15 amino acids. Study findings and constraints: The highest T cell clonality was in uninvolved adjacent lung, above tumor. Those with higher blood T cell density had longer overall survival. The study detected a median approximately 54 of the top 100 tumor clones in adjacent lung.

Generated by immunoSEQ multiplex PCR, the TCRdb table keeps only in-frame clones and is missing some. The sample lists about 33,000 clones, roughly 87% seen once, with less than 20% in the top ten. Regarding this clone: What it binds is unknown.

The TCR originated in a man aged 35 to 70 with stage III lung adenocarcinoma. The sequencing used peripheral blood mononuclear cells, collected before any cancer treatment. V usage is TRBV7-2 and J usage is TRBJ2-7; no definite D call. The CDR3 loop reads CASSLKVGDSYEQYF. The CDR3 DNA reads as TGTGCCAGCAGCTTAAAGGTTGGAGATTCCTACGAGCAGTACTTC.